Below, 16 T cell receptor beta chains from the same sample are listed, as sequenced in a study of cytomegalovirus exposure and HLA in healthy donors. PCR employed 60 Vbeta and 13 Jbeta primers. Profiled with immunoSEQ multiplex PCR; TCRdb holds only in-frame clones, not every one. Here the sample spans about 93,000 clones, 82% being singletons. Specimen: PBMCs. The receptors here all came from a man aged 45-60 years in good health and CMV-seronegative.

The V and J genes are TRBV7-6 and TRBJ2-3, with a tentative D call TRBD2 (6 bases). Germline V gene sequence: CDR1 SGHVS, CDR2 FNYEAQ. The CDR3 length is 15 residues. Trimming took off 5 bases at V and 9 bases at J, with 21 bases between the two ends. The CDR3 DNA sequence: TGTGCCAGCAGCCCTGGCGCTAGCGTCGGATCGACGCAGTATTTT. Translated, it gives CASSPGASVGSTQYF.

The genes are TRBV5-4 and TRBJ2-1; 13 positions match TRBD2. The length of the CDR3 is 18 residues. Germline assignment: CDR1 SGHNT and CDR2 YYREEE (reference sequence). V was clipped by 4 bases and J by 4 bases; unmatched bases: 11. The CDR3 spells CASSVGTSGRASYNEQFF. The CDR3 bases are TGTGCCAGCAGCGTGGGAACTAGCGGGAGGGCCTCTTACAATGAGCAGTTCTTC.

This clone came up once. The V and J genes are TRBV9 and TRBJ2-2; D is possibly TRBD1 (6 bases). The V gene lost 0 bases and the J gene lost 5 bases, with 11 bases spanning the gap. Germline V gene lookup returns CDR1 SGDLS and CDR2 YYNGEE. CDR3 length: 15 amino acids. In DNA, the CDR3 is TGTGCCAGCAGCGTAGGGGCAGGGGATACCGGGGAGCTGTTTTTT. This codes for CASSVGAGDTGELFF.

The chain links TRBV2 to TRBJ1-1, with D perhaps matching TRBD1 (6 bases). This CDR3 comprises 14 residues. The germline gives CDR1 SNHLY, CDR2 FYNNEI. V lost 6 bases, J lost 0 bases, and 11 bases lay in between. The CDR3, as DNA: TGTGCCAGCAGACAGGGCATCATGAACACTGAAGCTTTCTTT. This sequence encodes CASRQGIMNTEAFF.

This clone was picked up one time. The rearrangement links TRBV19 to TRBJ2-3; 7 nucleotides match TRBD2. V lost 6 bases and J lost 0; bases outside the gene matches: 9. The CDR3 loop spans 16 amino acids. Germline V gene lookup returns CDR1 LNHDA and CDR2 SQIVND (reference sequence). CDR3 DNA: TGTGCCAGTAGCCCTCTAGCGGCTTCTAGCACAGATACGCAGTATTTT. It translates to CASSPLAASSTDTQYF.

CDR3: CASSIGTGLNTGELFF. CDR3 nucleotide sequence: TGTGCCAGTAGTATAGGAACCGGACTTAACACCGGGGAGCTGTTTTTT. The chain employs TRBV19 and TRBJ2-2; tentative D call: TRBD2 (5 bases). The CDR3 extends over 16 amino acids. Germline V CDR1 and CDR2: LNHDA, SQIVND (reference sequence). V was pared by 1 base and J by 2 bases, with 11 bases between.

V usage is TRBV7-9 and J usage is TRBJ2-7; 7 nucleotides line up with TRBD1. Germline V gene lookup returns CDR1 SEHNR and CDR2 FQNEAQ (reference sequence). J gave up 6 bases and V 2 bases, and 1 base lay outside the gene matches. This CDR3 has 12 residues. This CDR3 is CASSLNRGEQYF. The CDR3 nucleotides are TGTGCCAGCAGCTTAAACAGGGGCGAGCAGTACTTC.

The genes are TRBV27 and TRBJ2-7, with TRBD2 matching over 12 bases. CDR1 is MNHEY and CDR2 is SMNVEV in the germline V gene (reference sequence). The CDR3 is 16 residues long. V lost 7 bases and J lost 4; bases outside the gene matches: 11. The CDR3 reads CASTQLLTSGRYEQYF. DNA of the CDR3: TGTGCCAGCACCCAACTCTTAACTAGCGGGAGGTACGAGCAGTACTTC.

This sequence joins TRBV5-1 and TRBJ1-2; 9 bases map to TRBD1. This CDR3 is 15 amino acids long. The germline gives CDR1 SGHRS, CDR2 YFSETQ. V was pared by 1 base and J by 8 bases, with 9 bases of the junction left unmatched. The CDR3 here is CASSLLNEDRGGYTF. In DNA, the CDR3 is TGCGCCAGCAGCTTGTTAAACGAGGACAGGGGAGGCTACACCTTC.

This rearrangement joins TRBV30 to TRBJ2-5; 7 bases fit TRBD2. From germline, CDR1 is GTSNPN and CDR2 SVGIG (reference sequence). After removal of 3 bases from V and 1 base from J, the junction contained 8 bases not matched to a gene. This CDR3 comprises 15 residues. The CDR3 spells CAWSAGGGSQETQYF. The CDR3 bases are TGTGCCTGGAGCGCTGGGGGGGGAAGCCAAGAGACCCAGTACTTC.

This rearrangement joins TRBV11-3 to TRBJ2-1; D gene unclear. The V and J ends lost 5 bases and 5 bases respectively, with 10 bases between them. The CDR3 length is 13 residues. CDR1 and CDR2 from the germline V gene are SGHNT and YENEEA. CDR3 sequence reads: CASSPYRDNEQFF. CDR3 DNA: TGTGCCAGCAGCCCCTACCGGGACAATGAGCAGTTCTTC. The full variable domain, rest sourced from reference TRBV11-3 and TRBJ2-1, is EAGVVQSPRYKIIEKKQPVAFWCNPISGHNTLYWYLQNLGQGPELLIRYENEEAVDDSQLPKDRFSAERLKGVDSTLKIQPAELGDSAVYLCASSPYRDNEQFFGPGTRLTVL.

The genes are TRBV19 and TRBJ2-5; 9 bases are shared with TRBD2. CDR1 and CDR2 from the germline V gene are LNHDA and SQIVND (reference sequence). V was clipped by 3 bases and J by 4 bases; unmatched bases: 9. There are 16 residues in the CDR3. This CDR3 is CASSIMASGEGETQYF. The CDR3, as DNA: TGTGCCAGTAGTATTATGGCTAGCGGGGAAGGAGAGACCCAGTACTTC.

The J gene is TRBJ1-6, the V gene TRBV27; no clear D. Germline V gene data show CDR1 as MNHEY and CDR2 as SMNVEV (reference sequence). This CDR3 spans 14 amino acids. V dropped 4 bases and J dropped 7 bases, with 11 bases sitting between them. The CDR3 coding sequence is TGTGCCAGCAGTTCGACCCGGCGGAATTCACCCCTCCACTTT. It translates to CASSSTRRNSPLHF.

The chain recombines TRBV7-2 with TRBJ2-7; a possible D gene is TRBD2 (5 bases). Germline loops: CDR1 SGHTA, CDR2 FQGNSA. V was clipped by 1 base and J by 1 base, with 14 bases between them. The CDR3 contains 16 residues. CDR3 coding DNA: TGTGCCAGCAGCTTAGGTCCCGGGGAGATATCCTACGAGCAGTACTTC. Residues: CASSLGPGEISYEQYF.

The genes are TRBV6-5 and TRBJ1-6; the match to TRBD1 covers 7 bases. Germline V gene sequence: CDR1 MNHEY, CDR2 SVGAGI. The CDR3 sequence is 16 residues long. V was pared by 2 bases and J by 2 bases, with 3 bases of the junction left unmatched. CDR3 region: CASSYKGQPYNSPLHF. CDR3 in DNA: TGTGCCAGCAGTTACAAGGGACAGCCCTATAATTCACCCCTCCACTTT.

The chain combines TRBV28 with TRBJ2-5; 7 positions agree with TRBD1. Germline trimming cut 4 bases from V and 11 bases from J; bases unmatched to any gene: 10. The CDR3 loop spans 13 amino acids. Per germline, CDR1 MDHEN and CDR2 SYDVKM. This CDR3 reads CASSSPGSRGQYF. As DNA, the CDR3 is TGTGCCAGCAGTTCCCCGGGCTCCAGGGGGCAGTACTTC.